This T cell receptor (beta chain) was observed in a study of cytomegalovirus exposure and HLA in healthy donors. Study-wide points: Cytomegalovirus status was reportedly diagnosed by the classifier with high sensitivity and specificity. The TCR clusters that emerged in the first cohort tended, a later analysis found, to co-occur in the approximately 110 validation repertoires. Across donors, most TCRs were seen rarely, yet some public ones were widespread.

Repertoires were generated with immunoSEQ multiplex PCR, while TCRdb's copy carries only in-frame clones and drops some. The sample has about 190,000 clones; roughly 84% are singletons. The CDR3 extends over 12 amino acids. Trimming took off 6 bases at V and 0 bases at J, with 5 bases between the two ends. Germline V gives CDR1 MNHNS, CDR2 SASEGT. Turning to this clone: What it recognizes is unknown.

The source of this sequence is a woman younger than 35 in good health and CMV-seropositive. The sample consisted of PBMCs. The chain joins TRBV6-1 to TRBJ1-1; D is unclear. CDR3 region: CASRPVNTEAFF. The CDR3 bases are TGTGCCAGCAGACCGGTGAACACTGAAGCTTTCTTT.